These T cell receptor beta chains were read from a single sample in a study of technical replicates of blood from a few donors. Sequenced by immunoSEQ multiplex PCR; TCRdb stores in-frame clones only, minus some. The top ten hold 4.6% of the sample, which has fewer than 75,000 clones, approximately 88% seen once. The sample comprised PBMCs. The receptors derive from a human donor in good health. Some clones in this sample may be carry-over from other donors' samples. Each CDR3 is given with its conserved first and last residue.

TRBV19,TRBJ1-5,CASSIEGGARQPQHF
TRBV30,TRBJ1-6,CAWSVGTGPNSPLHF
TRBV30,TRBJ2-7,CAGTLAGGPGEQYF
TRBV4-3,TRBJ2-1,CASSPGFGSNEQFF
TRBV30,TRBJ2-3,CALGREVDTQYF
TRBV19,TRBJ1-1,CASSTSRSHGTEAFF
TRBV7-6,TRBJ2-2,CASSPYRANTGELFF
TRBV11-3,TRBJ1-1,CASSLQGYGTEAFF
TRBV7-2,TRBJ2-7,CASSLGRGSVYEQYF
TRBV7-2,TRBJ2-5,CASTQRGGETQYF
TRBV18,TRBJ1-2,CASSAGRNYGYTF
TRBV5-8,TRBJ1-6,CASIILVAANPYNSPLHF
TRBV25-1,TRBJ1-2,CASSESHQTSGGYTF
TRBV7-9,TRBJ2-5,CASSSSGTADQETQYF
TRBV14,TRBJ2-1,CASSQDVGASVF
TRBV18,TRBJ2-5,CASSPGTRETQYF
TRBV11-1,TRBJ2-7,CASSFLSGRAIREQYF
TRBV13,TRBJ2-7,CASSYSKDSKYYEQYF
TRBV23-1,TRBJ2-5,CASDPALAHQETQYF
TRBV7-9,TRBJ2-7,CASSFHRVGEQYF
TRBV7-2,TRBJ2-2,CASSPRSGPNTGELFF
TRBV7-8,TRBJ2-3,CASSLVVNSADTQYF
TRBV4-1,TRBJ2-7,CASSRTGETYEQYF
TRBV9,TRBJ1-2,CASSPGDFYGYTF
TRBV6-5,TRBJ2-1,CASTPSGRANEQFF
TRBV7-2,TRBJ1-2,CASSLESRNYGYTF
TRBV19,TRBJ1-4,CASSDRGGATNEKLFF
TRBV6-5,TRBJ2-7,CASRPRWTGSYEQYF
TRBV14,TRBJ2-1,CASSPRLANEQFF
TRBV7-2,TRBJ1-6,CASSLDRPPGAPLHF
TRBV4-3,TRBJ2-7,CASSPWRGYEQYF
TRBV7-2,TRBJ2-5,CASSLVSSGGEETQYF
TRBV9,TRBJ2-1,CASSKAWAGGPREQFF
TRBV6-1,TRBJ1-2,CASSEVGSLNYGYTF
TRBV2,TRBJ2-3,CASSARDYQSTDTQYF
TRBV4-1,TRBJ1-2,CASSQESRGYTF
TRBV19,TRBJ2-4,CASSEGGGKNIQYF